One T cell receptor (beta chain) is described in this entry. The data derive from a study of response to subunit inactivated influenza vaccine. TCRdb reanalysed the RT-PCR reads using MiXCR and keeps one entry per CDR3 protein. This sample has about 570,000 distinct CDR3 sequences, with about 11% found just once. CDR1 and CDR2 (germline): MNHNS, SASEGT. The CDR3 has 13 residues. Between the trimmed V and J ends, which lost 5 bases and 9 bases, there was a span of 14 bases. The sample was also reused in another study, on T cells expressing NK-cell markers. In that study: The authors made TCR beta cDNA libraries by 5'RACE template switching. This switching added a universal primer site and UMIs.

V usage is TRBV6-1 and J usage is TRBJ2-1; D perhaps matches TRBD2 (7 bases). This TCR was recovered from a man aged 50 to 59 who received an inactivated influenza vaccine. Sequences were derived from PBMCs from blood, sampled on the day of vaccination. CDR3 nucleotides: TGTGCCAGCAGTCACGCGCGGGGGCCTGAGCAGTTCTTC. This codes for CASSHARGPEQFF.